The 23 T cell receptor beta chains below all came from one sample that was sequenced in a study of blood T cell repertoires in COVID-19. Only in-frame clones appear in the TCRdb table, and some are missing; sequencing was by immunoSEQ multiplex PCR. The sample holds approximately 120,000 clones, around 84% seen once. Specimen: peripheral blood. These receptors originate from a woman older than 75 with active or convalescent COVID-19.

The V and J genes are TRBV9 and TRBJ2-3; weak D call: TRBD1 (6 bases). With 5 bases removed from V and 0 bases from J, the gap between germline ends came to 13 bases. CDR1 SGDLS and CDR2 YYNGEE come from the germline V gene. CDR3 length: 15 amino acids. Here the CDR3 reads CASSTGGLSTDTQYF. CDR3 nucleotides: TGTGCCAGCAGTACTGGGGGCCTTAGCACAGATACGCAGTATTTT.

The chain joins TRBV28 to TRBJ1-2; tentative D call: TRBD1 (5 bases). Germline CDR1 is MDHEN and CDR2 is SYDVKM. With 3 bases removed from V and 8 bases from J, the gap between germline ends came to 25 bases. The CDR3 runs to 17 residues. The CDR3 spells CASSFLQGHRLYWGYTF. The CDR3 DNA reads as TGTGCCAGCAGTTTTTTACAAGGACACCGCCTCTACTGGGGCTACACCTTC.

The J gene is TRBJ2-1, the V gene TRBV5-6, with a weak D call TRBD2 (5 bases). The CDR3 is made up of 11 amino acids. Germline assignment: CDR1 SGHDT and CDR2 YYEEEE. The ends were cut back, 0 bases at V and 15 bases at J, with 10 bases in the middle. CDR3: CASSLGPEGFF. The CDR3 nucleotides are TGTGCCAGCAGCTTGGGACCAGAGGGGTTCTTC.

In this sample, this clone turned up a few times. Here the CDR3 DNA reads TGTGCCAGCAGCCAGACTAGCGGGCCCTACGAGCAGTACTTC. This sequence encodes CASSQTSGPYEQYF. The chain carries TRBV5-4 and TRBJ2-7; 10 bases line up with TRBD2. After removal of 4 bases from V and 2 bases from J, the junction contained 3 bases not matched to a gene. This CDR3 region has 14 residues. Germline V lookup: CDR1 SGHNT, CDR2 YYREEE (reference sequence).

The chain employs TRBV6-1 and TRBJ2-5, with TRBD2 as a possible D gene (5 bases). There are 15 residues in the CDR3. V was trimmed by 3 bases and J by 7 bases, leaving 18 bases between them. CDR1 MNHNS and CDR2 SASEGT come from the germline V gene. CDR3 protein: CASSDPSLGGRTQYF. For the CDR3, the DNA is TGTGCCAGCAGTGATCCGTCGCTAGGTGGGAGGACCCAGTACTTC.

The chain employs TRBV5-6 and TRBJ2-1; D ambiguous. Per the germline V gene, CDR1 is SGHDT and CDR2 is YYEEEE. The CDR3 loop spans 16 amino acids. The V gene lost 4 bases and the J gene lost 0 bases, with 14 bases spanning the gap. The CDR3 region has the DNA TGTGCCAGCAGCGCCCCTTGGGCGAGCTCCTACAATGAGCAGTTCTTC. Translation gives CASSAPWASSYNEQFF. Filled out from reference TRBV5-6 and TRBJ2-1, the complete variable domain reads DAGVTQSPTHLIKTRGQQVTLRCSPKSGHDTVSWYQQALGQGPQFIFQYYEEEERQRGNFPDRFSGHQFPNYSSELNVNALLLGDSALYLCASSAPWASSYNEQFFGPGTRLTVL.

V is TRBV7-9 and J is TRBJ2-1; possible D gene TRBD1, 6 bases. The V end lost 3 bases, the J end lost 0 bases, and 12 bases lay between the germline ends. CDR3 length equals 16 residues. From germline, CDR1 is SEHNR and CDR2 FQNEAQ (reference sequence). CDR3 in amino acids: CASSLGAASSYNEQFF. The CDR3 DNA sequence: TGTGCCAGCAGCTTGGGGGCAGCGAGCTCCTACAATGAGCAGTTCTTC.

The V call is TRBV5-6, the J call TRBJ2-5, with 9 bases aligning to TRBD1. V dropped 4 bases and J dropped 3; count of bases not matched to a gene: 10. The germline V gene encodes CDR1 SGHDT and CDR2 YYEEEE. The length of the CDR3 is 16 residues. The CDR3 protein is CASSHEPGQGKETQYF. CDR3 nucleotide sequence: TGTGCCAGCAGCCACGAGCCGGGACAGGGAAAAGAGACCCAGTACTTC.

The CDR3 nucleotides read TGCGCCAGCAGCTTGGAGGGGCACGTCCCGGAGCAGTACTTC. It codes for CASSLEGHVPEQYF. The rearrangement joins TRBV5-1 to TRBJ2-7; maybe TRBD1 (5 bases). CDR3 length: 14 amino acids. Trimming cost V 0 bases and J 7 bases, with 14 bases left between them. Germline loops: CDR1 SGHRS, CDR2 YFSETQ.

This clone was detected once. The genes are TRBV11-2 and TRBJ1-1; 8 bases map to TRBD1. Losses at the gene ends were 0 bases for V and 5 bases for J; bases not matched to a gene: 2. The CDR3 covers 14 residues. Germline V gives CDR1 SGHAT, CDR2 FQNNGV. CDR3 protein: CASSLDRQGTEAFF. The CDR3 coding sequence is TGTGCCAGCAGCTTAGATCGACAGGGGACTGAAGCTTTCTTT. The full variable domain, in which reference TRBV11-2 and TRBJ1-1 provide the parts outside the CDR3, is EAGVAQSPRYKIIEKRQSVAFWCNPISGHATLYWYQQILGQGPKLLIQFQNNGVVDDSQLPKDRFSAERLKGVDSTLKIQPAKLEDSAVYLCASSLDRQGTEAFFGQGTRLTVV.

The V and J genes are TRBV6-5 and TRBJ1-2; 8 bases fit TRBD1. Germline values: CDR1 MNHEY, CDR2 SVGAGI. V was clipped by 6 bases and J by 5 bases; unmatched bases: 5. The CDR3 runs to 13 residues. The CDR3 region is CASSPGGRYGYTF. Written as DNA, the CDR3 is TGTGCCAGCAGCCCAGGGGGCAGGTATGGCTACACCTTC.

V usage is TRBV28 and J usage is TRBJ2-2, with a possible D match to TRBD2 (5 bases). Trimming removed 3 bases from V and 4 bases from J, with 12 bases in between. The germline CDR1 and CDR2 sequences are MDHEN and SYDVKM. The CDR3 contains 15 residues. The CDR3 DNA sequence: TGTGCCAGCAGTTTTGAGGGCCGAGGCACCGGGGAGCTGTTTTTT. Protein product: CASSFEGRGTGELFF. The complete variable domain, with remaining parts taken from reference TRBV28 and TRBJ2-2, reads DVKVTQSSRYLVKRTGEKVFLECVQDMDHENMFWYRQDPGLGLRLIYFSYDVKMKEKGDIPEGYSVSREKKERFSLILESASTNQTSMYLCASSFEGRGTGELFFGEGSRLTVL.

The DNA for the CDR3 is TGTGCCAGCAGCCAAAGGGACAGGGGAGGGGAGCAGTACTTC. Its protein product is CASSQRDRGGEQYF. The chain joins TRBV6-6 to TRBJ2-7; 10 bases map to TRBD1. Losses at the gene ends were 6 bases for V and 7 bases for J; bases not matched to a gene: 9. CDR3 length: 14 residues. CDR1 MNHNY and CDR2 SVGAGI come from the germline V gene (reference sequence).

The chain is built from TRBV11-2 and TRBJ1-1; D is undetermined. V shed 1 base and J shed 5 bases, with 8 bases lying between them. The V gene's germline CDR1 is SGHAT and CDR2 FQNNGV. CDR3 length: 13 residues. CDR3 DNA: TGTGCCAGCAGCTTAGGCAGGTATACTGAAGCTTTCTTT. Its protein product is CASSLGRYTEAFF.

The chain joins TRBV7-8 to TRBJ2-7, with a weak D call TRBD1 (5 bases). The CDR3 extends over 14 amino acids. V was clipped by 0 bases and J by 7 bases, with 13 bases between them. Germline V gene data show CDR1 as SGHVS and CDR2 as FQNEAQ. CDR3 coding DNA: TGTGCCAGCAGCTTAGCGAGGACATCCATAGAGCAGTACTTC. It yields the protein CASSLARTSIEQYF.

The chain employs TRBV11-2 and TRBJ2-3, with D unclear. The CDR3 is made up of 12 amino acids. The germline CDR1 and CDR2 sequences are SGHAT and FQNNGV. V shed 5 bases and J shed 5 bases, with 8 bases lying between them. CDR3 sequence (DNA): TGTGCCAGCAGCCCCGTTCGAGATACGCAGTATTTT. Encoded protein: CASSPVRDTQYF.

The rearrangement joins TRBV7-9 to TRBJ1-1, with 7 bases aligning to TRBD1. The germline V gene has CDR1 SEHNR and CDR2 FQNEAQ (reference sequence). The length of the CDR3 is 13 residues. Trimming took 0 bases from V and 11 from J; bases not matched to a gene: 6. Written as DNA, the CDR3 is TGTGCCAGCAGCTTAGCAGGGGGCCTATTTGCTTTCTTT. As protein: CASSLAGGLFAFF.

The chain combines TRBV19 with TRBJ2-5, with 10 bases matching TRBD1. CDR3 length equals 16 residues. Germline V gene sequence: CDR1 LNHDA, CDR2 SQIVND (reference sequence). V gave up 9 bases and J gave up 4 bases; unmatched junction bases: 14. DNA for the CDR3: TGTGCCAGCCGGCGTACCGGGACAGGGGCGGGAGAGACCCAGTACTTC. Translated, it gives CASRRTGTGAGETQYF.

This chain connects TRBV3-1 (or the pseudogene TRBV3-2) to TRBJ2-7, with D perhaps TRBD2 (7 bases). Germline loops: CDR1 LGHDT, CDR2 YNNKEL (reference sequence). The CDR3 has 13 amino acids. V was trimmed by 2 bases and J by 7 bases, leaving 12 bases between them. CDR3 amino acids: CASSQQGRDEQYF. CDR3 in DNA: TGTGCCAGCAGCCAACAGGGGAGGGATGAGCAGTACTTC.

The genes are TRBV28 and TRBJ2-6, with TRBD1 matching over 12 bases. Trimming cost V 6 bases and J 3 bases; bases outside gene matches: 15. Germline V gives CDR1 MDHEN, CDR2 SYDVKM. CDR3 length: 20 amino acids. The CDR3 loop reads CASSPSRRGQGAGGANVLTF. CDR3 nucleotide sequence: TGTGCCAGCAGCCCAAGCCGTAGGGGACAGGGGGCAGGTGGGGCCAACGTCCTGACTTTC.

In DNA form, the CDR3 reads TGTGCCACCAGCGATGGGGCGTTTTCCTACGAGCAGTACTTC. Its translation: CATSDGAFSYEQYF. The chain couples TRBV24-1 to TRBJ2-7; weak D call: TRBD1 (5 bases). This CDR3 has 14 amino acids. Germline V gene sequence: CDR1 KGHDR, CDR2 SFDVKD. Trimming took 7 bases from V and 1 from J, leaving 13 bases between them.

The rearrangement joins TRBV18 to TRBJ2-3; possible D gene TRBD2, 5 bases. Germline-derived CDR1 and CDR2 are KGHSH and LQKENI. V lost 6 bases to trimming and J lost 7 bases, with 14 bases between them. The CDR3 has 13 residues. The CDR3 here is CASSDGGENTQYF. The CDR3 coding sequence is TGTGCCAGCTCCGACGGAGGCGAAAATACGCAGTATTTT.

V usage is TRBV9 and J usage is TRBJ2-1; 7 bases are a match to TRBD2. The CDR3 is 16 residues long. The trim removed 2 bases at V and 7 bases at J, leaving 12 bases unmatched. CDR1 is SGDLS, CDR2 YYNGEE, per germline. CDR3 amino acids: CASSVPSGGSKNEQFF. The CDR3 DNA reads TGTGCCAGCAGCGTTCCCTCGGGCGGGAGTAAGAATGAGCAGTTCTTC.